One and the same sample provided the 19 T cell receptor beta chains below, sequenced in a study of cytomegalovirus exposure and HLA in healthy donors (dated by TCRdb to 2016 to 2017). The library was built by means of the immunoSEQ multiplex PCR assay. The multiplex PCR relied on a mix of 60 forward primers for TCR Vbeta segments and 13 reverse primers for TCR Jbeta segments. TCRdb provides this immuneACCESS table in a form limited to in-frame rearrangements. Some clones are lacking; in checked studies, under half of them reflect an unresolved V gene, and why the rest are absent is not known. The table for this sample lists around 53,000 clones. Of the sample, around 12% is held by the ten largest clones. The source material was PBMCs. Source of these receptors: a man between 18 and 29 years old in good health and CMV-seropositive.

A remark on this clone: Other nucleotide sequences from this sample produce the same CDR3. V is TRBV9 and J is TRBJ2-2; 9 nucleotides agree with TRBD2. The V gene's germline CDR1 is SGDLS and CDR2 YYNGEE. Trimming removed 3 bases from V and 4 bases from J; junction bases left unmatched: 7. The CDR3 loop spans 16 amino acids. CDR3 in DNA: TGTGCCAGCAGCGCCTCTAGCGGGGCACTCACCGGGGAGCTGTTTTTT. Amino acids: CASSASSGALTGELFF.

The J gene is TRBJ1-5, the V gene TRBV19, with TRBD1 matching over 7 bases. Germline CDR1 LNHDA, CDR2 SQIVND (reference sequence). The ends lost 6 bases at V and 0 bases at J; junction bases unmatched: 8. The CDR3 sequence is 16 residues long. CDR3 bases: TGTGCCAGTAGGGTAGGGACAGAGGATAGCAATCAGCCCCAGCATTTT. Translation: CASRVGTEDSNQPQHF.

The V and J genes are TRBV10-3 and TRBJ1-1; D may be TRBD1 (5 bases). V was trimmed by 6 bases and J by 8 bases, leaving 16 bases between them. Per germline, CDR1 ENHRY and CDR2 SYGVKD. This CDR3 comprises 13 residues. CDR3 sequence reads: CAISEGTGEEAFF. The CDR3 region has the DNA TGTGCCATCAGCGAAGGGACGGGGGAAGAAGCTTTCTTT.

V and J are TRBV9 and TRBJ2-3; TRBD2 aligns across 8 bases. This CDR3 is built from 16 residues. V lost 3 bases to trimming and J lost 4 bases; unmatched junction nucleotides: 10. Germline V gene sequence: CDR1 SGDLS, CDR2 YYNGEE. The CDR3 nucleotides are TGTGCCAGCAGCGGAGAGTCGGGAGGGCCCGCAGATACGCAGTATTTT. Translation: CASSGESGGPADTQYF. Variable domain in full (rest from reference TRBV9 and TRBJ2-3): DSGVTQTPKHLITATGQRVTLRCSPRSGDLSVYWYQQSLDQGLQFLIQYYNGEERAKGNILERFSAQQFPDLHSELNLSSLELGDSALYFCASSGESGGPADTQYFGPGTRLTVL.

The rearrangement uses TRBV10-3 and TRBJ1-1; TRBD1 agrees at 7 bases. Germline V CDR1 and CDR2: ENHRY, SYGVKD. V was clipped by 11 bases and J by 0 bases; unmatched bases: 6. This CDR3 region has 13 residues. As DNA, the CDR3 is TGTGCCGCGACAACAGGGGTGAACACTGAAGCTTTCTTT. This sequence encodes CAATTGVNTEAFF.

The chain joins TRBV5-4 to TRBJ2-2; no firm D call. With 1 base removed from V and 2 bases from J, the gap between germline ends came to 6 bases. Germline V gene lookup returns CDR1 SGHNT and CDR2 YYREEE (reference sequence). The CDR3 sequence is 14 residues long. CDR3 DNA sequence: TGTGCCAGCAGCTTGTACAGAAACACCGGGGAGCTGTTTTTT. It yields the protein CASSLYRNTGELFF.

The DNA for the CDR3 is TGTGCCAGCAGTGAATCCGGCTATGGCTACACCTTC. Translated: CASSESGYGYTF. The chain couples TRBV25-1 to TRBJ1-2, with unresolved D. Germline CDR1 reads MGHDK; CDR2 reads SYGVNS. The CDR3 consists of 12 residues. Trimming removed 1 base at V and 4 bases at J, with 4 bases between.

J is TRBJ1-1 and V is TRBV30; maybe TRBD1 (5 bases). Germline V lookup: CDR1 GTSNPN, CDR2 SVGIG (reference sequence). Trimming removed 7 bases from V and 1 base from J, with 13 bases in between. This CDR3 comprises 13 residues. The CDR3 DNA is TGTGCCTCCTCCCAGGGAGGGAACACTGAAGCTTTCTTT. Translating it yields CASSQGGNTEAFF. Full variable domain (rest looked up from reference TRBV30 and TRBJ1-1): SQTIHQWPATLVQPVGSPLSLECTVEGTSNPNLYWYRQAAGRGLQLLFYSVGIGQISSEVPQNLSASRPQDRQFILSSKKLLLSDSGFYLCASSQGGNTEAFFGQGTRLTVV.

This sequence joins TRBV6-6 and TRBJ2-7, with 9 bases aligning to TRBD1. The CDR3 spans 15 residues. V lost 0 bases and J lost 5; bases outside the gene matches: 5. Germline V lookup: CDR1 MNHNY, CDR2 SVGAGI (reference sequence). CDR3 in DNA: TGTGCCAGCAGTTACTCGGGGACAGGGTTAGACGAGCAGTACTTC. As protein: CASSYSGTGLDEQYF.

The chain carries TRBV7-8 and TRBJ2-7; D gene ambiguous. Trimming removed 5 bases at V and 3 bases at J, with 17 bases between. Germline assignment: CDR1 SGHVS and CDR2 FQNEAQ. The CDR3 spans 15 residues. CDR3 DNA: TGTGCCAGCAGCCCGCAACCGAACTCAAACTACGAGCAGTACTTC. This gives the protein CASSPQPNSNYEQYF. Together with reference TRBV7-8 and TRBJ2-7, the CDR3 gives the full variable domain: GAGVSQSPRYKVAKRGQDVALRCDPISGHVSLFWYQQALGQGPEFLTYFQNEAQLDKSGLPSDRFFAERPEGSVSTLKIQRTQQEDSAVYLCASSPQPNSNYEQYFGPGTRLTVT.

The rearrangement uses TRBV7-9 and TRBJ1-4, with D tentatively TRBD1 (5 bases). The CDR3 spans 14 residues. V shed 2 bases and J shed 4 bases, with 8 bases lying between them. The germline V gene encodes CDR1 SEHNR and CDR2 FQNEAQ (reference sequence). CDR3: CASSLIRVNEKLFF. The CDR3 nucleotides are TGTGCCAGCAGCTTAATCAGGGTTAATGAAAAACTGTTTTTT. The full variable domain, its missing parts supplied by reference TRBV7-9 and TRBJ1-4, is DTGVSQNPRHKITKRGQNVTFRCDPISEHNRLYWYRQTLGQGPEFLTYFQNEAQLEKSRLLSDRFSAERPKGSFSTLEIQRTEQGDSAMYLCASSLIRVNEKLFFGSGTQLSVL.

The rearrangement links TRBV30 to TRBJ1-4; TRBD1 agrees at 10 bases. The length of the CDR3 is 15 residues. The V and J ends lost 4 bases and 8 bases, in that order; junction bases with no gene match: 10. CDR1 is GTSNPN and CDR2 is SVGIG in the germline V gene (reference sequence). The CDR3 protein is CAWNRPGQGYEKLFF. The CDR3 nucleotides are TGTGCCTGGAACCGACCGGGACAGGGGTACGAAAAACTGTTTTTT.

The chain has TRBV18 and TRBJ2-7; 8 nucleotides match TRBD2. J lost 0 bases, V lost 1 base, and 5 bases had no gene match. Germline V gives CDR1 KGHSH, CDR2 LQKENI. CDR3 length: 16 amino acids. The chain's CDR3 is CASSPRGLDASYEQYF. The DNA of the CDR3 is TGTGCCAGCTCACCACGGGGACTAGACGCCTCCTACGAGCAGTACTTC.

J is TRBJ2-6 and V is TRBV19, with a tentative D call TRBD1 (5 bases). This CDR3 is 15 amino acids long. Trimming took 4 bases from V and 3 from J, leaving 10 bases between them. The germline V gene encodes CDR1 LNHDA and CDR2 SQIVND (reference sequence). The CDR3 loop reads CASSTGMGGANVLTF. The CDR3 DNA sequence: TGTGCCAGTAGTACAGGGATGGGTGGGGCCAACGTCCTGACTTTC.

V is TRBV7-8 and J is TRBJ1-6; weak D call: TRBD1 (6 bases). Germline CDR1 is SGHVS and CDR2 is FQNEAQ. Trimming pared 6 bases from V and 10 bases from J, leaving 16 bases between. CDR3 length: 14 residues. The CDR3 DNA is TGTGCCAGCAGAGGCGAACAGGGCGGCTCACCCCTCCACTTT. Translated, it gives CASRGEQGGSPLHF.

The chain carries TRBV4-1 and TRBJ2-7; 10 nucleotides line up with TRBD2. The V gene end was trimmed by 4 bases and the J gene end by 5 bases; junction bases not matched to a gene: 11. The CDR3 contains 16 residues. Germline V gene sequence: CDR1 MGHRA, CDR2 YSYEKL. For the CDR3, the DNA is TGCGCCAGCAGCCGTTATTACCTAGCGGGAGTAGACGAGCAGTACTTC. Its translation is CASSRYYLAGVDEQYF.

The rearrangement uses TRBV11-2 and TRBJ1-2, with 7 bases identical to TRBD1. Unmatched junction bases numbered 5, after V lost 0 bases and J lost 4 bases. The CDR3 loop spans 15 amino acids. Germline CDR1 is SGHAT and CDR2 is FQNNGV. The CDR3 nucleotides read TGTGCCAGCAGCTTAGAGCGCAGGGGGGTCTATGGCTACACCTTC. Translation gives CASSLERRGVYGYTF.

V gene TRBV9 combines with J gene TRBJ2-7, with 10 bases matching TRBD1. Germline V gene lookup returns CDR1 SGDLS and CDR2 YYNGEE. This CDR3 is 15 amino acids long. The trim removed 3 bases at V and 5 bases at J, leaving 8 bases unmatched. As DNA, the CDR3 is TGTGCCAGCAGCGCACCGGGACAGGGGATCCACGAGCAGTACTTC. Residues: CASSAPGQGIHEQYF.

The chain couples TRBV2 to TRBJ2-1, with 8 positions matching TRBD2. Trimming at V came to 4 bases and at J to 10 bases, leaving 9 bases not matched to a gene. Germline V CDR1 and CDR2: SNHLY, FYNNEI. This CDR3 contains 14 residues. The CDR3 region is CASSVGGGTKEQFF. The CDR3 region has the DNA TGTGCCAGCAGTGTCGGGGGGGGGACTAAGGAGCAGTTCTTC.